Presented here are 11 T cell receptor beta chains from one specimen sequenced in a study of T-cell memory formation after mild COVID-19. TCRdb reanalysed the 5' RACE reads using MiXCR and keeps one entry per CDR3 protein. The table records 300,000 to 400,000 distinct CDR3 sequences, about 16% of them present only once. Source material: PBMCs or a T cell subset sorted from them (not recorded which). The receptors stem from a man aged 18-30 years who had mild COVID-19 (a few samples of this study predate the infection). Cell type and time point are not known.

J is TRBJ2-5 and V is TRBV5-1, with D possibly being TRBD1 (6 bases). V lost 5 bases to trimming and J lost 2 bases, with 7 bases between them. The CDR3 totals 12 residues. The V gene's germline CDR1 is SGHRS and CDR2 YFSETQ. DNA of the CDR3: TGCGCCAGCAGACAGGGACAAGAGACCCAGTACTTC. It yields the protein CASRQGQETQYF.

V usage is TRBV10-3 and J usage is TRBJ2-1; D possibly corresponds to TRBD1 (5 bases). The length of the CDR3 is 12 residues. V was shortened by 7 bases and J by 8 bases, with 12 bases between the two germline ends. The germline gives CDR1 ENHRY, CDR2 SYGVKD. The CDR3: CAINKGADEQFF. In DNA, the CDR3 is TGTGCCATCAATAAAGGGGCCGATGAGCAGTTCTTC.

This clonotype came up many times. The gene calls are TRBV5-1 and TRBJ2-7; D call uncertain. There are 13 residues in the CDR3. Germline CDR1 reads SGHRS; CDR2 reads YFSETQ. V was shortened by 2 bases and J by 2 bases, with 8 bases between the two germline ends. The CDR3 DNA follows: TGCGCCAGCAGCTTACTTACGACCTACGAGCAGTACGTC. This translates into CASSLLTTYEQYV.

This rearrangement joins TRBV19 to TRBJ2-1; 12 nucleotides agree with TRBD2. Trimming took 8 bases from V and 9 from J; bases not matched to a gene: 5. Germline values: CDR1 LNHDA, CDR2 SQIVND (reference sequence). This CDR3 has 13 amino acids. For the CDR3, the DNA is TGTGCCAGTCGTACTAGCGGGGGGCGTGAGCAGTTCTTC. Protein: CASRTSGGREQFF.

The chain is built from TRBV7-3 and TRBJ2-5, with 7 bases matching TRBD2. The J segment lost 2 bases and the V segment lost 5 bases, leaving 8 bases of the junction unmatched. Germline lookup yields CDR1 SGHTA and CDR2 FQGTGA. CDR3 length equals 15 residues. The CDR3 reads CASSPWASGQETQYF. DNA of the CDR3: TGTGCCAGCAGCCCCTGGGCTAGCGGACAAGAGACCCAGTACTTC. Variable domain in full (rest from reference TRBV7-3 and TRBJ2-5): GAGVSQTPSNKVTEKGKYVELRCDPISGHTALYWYRQSLGQGPEFLIYFQGTGAADDSGLPNDRFFAVRPEGSVSTLKIQRTERGDSAVYLCASSPWASGQETQYFGPGTRLLVL.

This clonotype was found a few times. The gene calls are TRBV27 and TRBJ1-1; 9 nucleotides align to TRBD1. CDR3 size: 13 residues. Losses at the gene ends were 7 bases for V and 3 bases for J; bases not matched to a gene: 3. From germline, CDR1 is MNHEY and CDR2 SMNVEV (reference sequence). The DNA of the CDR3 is TGTGCCAGCATGGGACAGGGCTACACTGAAGCTTTCTTT. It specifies CASMGQGYTEAFF.

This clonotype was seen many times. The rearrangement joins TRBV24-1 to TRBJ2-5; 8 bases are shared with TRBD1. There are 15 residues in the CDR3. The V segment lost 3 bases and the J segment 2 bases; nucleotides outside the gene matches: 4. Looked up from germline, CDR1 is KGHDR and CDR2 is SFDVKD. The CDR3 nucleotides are TGTGCCACCAGTGATCCGCAGGGGGCTCAAGAGACCCAGTACTTC. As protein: CATSDPQGAQETQYF.

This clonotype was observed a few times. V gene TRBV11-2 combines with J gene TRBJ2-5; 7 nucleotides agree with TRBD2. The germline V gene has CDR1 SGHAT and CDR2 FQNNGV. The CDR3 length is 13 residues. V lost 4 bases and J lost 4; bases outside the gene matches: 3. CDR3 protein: CASSSAGRETQYF. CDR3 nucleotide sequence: TGTGCCAGCAGCTCAGCGGGGAGAGAGACCCAGTACTTC.

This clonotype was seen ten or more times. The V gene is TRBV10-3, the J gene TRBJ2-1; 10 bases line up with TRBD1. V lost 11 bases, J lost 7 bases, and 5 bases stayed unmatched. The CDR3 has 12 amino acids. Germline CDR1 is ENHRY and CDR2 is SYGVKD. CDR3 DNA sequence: TGTGCCTCGAGGACAGGGGGTAATGAGCAGTTCTTC. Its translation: CASRTGGNEQFF.

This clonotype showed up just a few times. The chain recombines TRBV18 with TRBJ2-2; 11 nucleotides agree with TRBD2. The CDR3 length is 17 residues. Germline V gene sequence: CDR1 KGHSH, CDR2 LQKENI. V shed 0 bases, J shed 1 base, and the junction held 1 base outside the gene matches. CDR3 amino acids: CASSPPGTSGNTGELFF. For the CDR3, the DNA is TGTGCCAGCTCACCACCCGGGACTAGCGGGAACACCGGGGAGCTGTTTTTT.

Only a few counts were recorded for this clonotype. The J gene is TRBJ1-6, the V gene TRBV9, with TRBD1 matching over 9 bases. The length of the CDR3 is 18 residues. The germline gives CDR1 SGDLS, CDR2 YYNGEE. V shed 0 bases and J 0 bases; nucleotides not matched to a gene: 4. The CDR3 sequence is CASSVAGQGISYNSPLHF. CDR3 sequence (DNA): TGTGCCAGCAGCGTAGCAGGACAGGGGATCTCCTATAATTCACCCCTCCACTTT. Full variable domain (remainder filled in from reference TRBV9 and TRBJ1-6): DSGVTQTPKHLITATGQRVTLRCSPRSGDLSVYWYQQSLDQGLQFLIQYYNGEERAKGNILERFSAQQFPDLHSELNLSSLELGDSALYFCASSVAGQGISYNSPLHFGNGTRLTVT.